Included here is one T cell receptor beta chain sequence, with context. These data come from a study of control samples from healthy donors and cancer patients. This table comes from immunoSEQ multiplex PCR, and its TCRdb copy is limited to in-frame clones, with some not included. The sample records 170,000 or so clones, more than 85% being singletons. Deletions cut 0 bases from V and 3 bases from J, with 20 bases between. Germline values: CDR1 LGHDT, CDR2 YNNKEL (reference sequence). The CDR3 runs to 18 residues. The sequencing input was blood. This sequence joins TRBV3-1 (or the pseudogene TRBV3-2) and TRBJ1-1, with D perhaps TRBD1 (5 bases). The TCR comes from a middle-aged woman in good health. The CDR3: CASSQDFVREEGHTEAFF. The CDR3 bases are TGTGCCAGCAGCCAAGATTTTGTCAGGGAAGAGGGACACACTGAAGCTTTCTTT.